This TCR beta chain was captured in a study of shared clonotypes between healthy human individuals. Assay execution proceeded at the deep level. Repertoires were generated with immunoSEQ multiplex PCR, while TCRdb's copy carries only in-frame clones and drops some. The repertoire holds under 2.5 million clones, with approximately 90% as singletons. Sequencing was performed on naive CD4+ T cells from PBMCs. Subset described: CD45RA+ positively selected. The receptor was derived from a man between 18 and 29 years old in good health. Some clones in this sample may be carry-over from other donors' samples.

The CDR3: CASSLASTGPKSSGELFF. CDR3 coding DNA: TGTGCCAGCAGCTTAGCATCGACAGGACCCAAGTCCTCCGGGGAGCTGTTTTTT. V is TRBV7-3 and J is TRBJ2-2, with D maybe TRBD1 (6 bases). V shed 2 bases and J shed 6 bases, with 22 bases lying between them. The CDR3 contains 18 residues. CDR1 and CDR2 from the germline V gene are SGHTA and FQGTGA.